These 13 T cell receptor beta chains came from one sample sequenced in a study of blood T cell repertoires in COVID-19. TCRdb's copy holds only in-frame clones and misses some; the assay was immunoSEQ multiplex PCR. Here the sample spans under 250,000 clones, 70% to 90% being singletons. What was sequenced was peripheral blood. Receptors originate from a woman in her forties or fifties with active or convalescent COVID-19.

The rearrangement joins TRBV28 to TRBJ2-1; 9 bases fit TRBD1. Unmatched junction bases numbered 5, after V lost 3 bases and J lost 5 bases. The CDR3 spans 15 residues. Germline assignment: CDR1 MDHEN and CDR2 SYDVKM. The DNA of the CDR3 is TGTGCCAGCAGTTTCCCGGGACAGGGAAACAATGAGCAGTTCTTC. Its translation: CASSFPGQGNNEQFF. The full variable domain, in which reference TRBV28 and TRBJ2-1 provide the parts outside the CDR3, is DVKVTQSSRYLVKRTGEKVFLECVQDMDHENMFWYRQDPGLGLRLIYFSYDVKMKEKGDIPEGYSVSREKKERFSLILESASTNQTSMYLCASSFPGQGNNEQFFGPGTRLTVL.

This clone showed up just once. The chain uses TRBV12-3 or TRBV12-4 and TRBJ1-1, with D unresolved. The CDR3 is made up of 13 amino acids. The V end was cut by 7 bases, the J end by 4 bases, with 13 bases between. The CDR3 DNA sequence: TGTGCCAGCATTTGGTCGGGTGGCACTGAAGCTTTCTTT. This sequence encodes CASIWSGGTEAFF.

V and J are TRBV5-4 and TRBJ1-2, with D possibly TRBD1 on 6 matching bases. V dropped 0 bases and J dropped 3 bases, with 12 bases sitting between them. The CDR3 loop spans 15 amino acids. Germline CDR1 reads SGHNT; CDR2 reads YYREEE (reference sequence). CDR3 region: CASSLGGSGDYGYTF. The DNA for the CDR3 is TGTGCCAGCAGCTTGGGTGGGTCAGGGGACTATGGCTACACCTTC.

The chain combines TRBV15 with TRBJ2-7; 8 bases agree with TRBD2. The V segment lost 1 base and the J segment 3 bases; nucleotides outside the gene matches: 5. The germline CDR1 and CDR2 sequences are LNHNV and YYDKDF (reference sequence). This CDR3 is 15 amino acids long. The CDR3 sequence: CATSRAAGGVYEQYF. The CDR3 DNA follows: TGTGCCACCAGCAGAGCGGCGGGAGGCGTCTACGAGCAGTACTTC.

This chain uses TRBV18 with TRBJ2-3; 10 bases are shared with TRBD1. The germline V gene has CDR1 KGHSH and CDR2 LQKENI. V lost 2 bases, J lost 4 bases, and 6 bases stayed unmatched. This CDR3 is built from 16 residues. CDR3 sequence: CASSPRGQGLADTQYF. The CDR3 coding sequence is TGTGCCAGCTCACCAAGGGGACAGGGGTTGGCAGATACGCAGTATTTT.

This clone was seen more than once but under ten times. The rearrangement joins TRBV5-4 to TRBJ2-1; 8 positions agree with TRBD1. The ends lost 1 base at V and 6 bases at J; junction bases unmatched: 9. The CDR3 is 16 amino acids. In germline, CDR1 is SGHNT, CDR2 YYREEE (reference sequence). The CDR3 is CASSLTQGAQSNEQFF. CDR3 bases: TGTGCCAGCAGCTTGACCCAGGGGGCCCAAAGCAATGAGCAGTTCTTC.

The chain combines TRBV7-6 with TRBJ1-3; D not certain. This CDR3 contains 16 residues. Trimming cost V 5 bases and J 0 bases, with 14 bases left between them. Looked up from germline, CDR1 is SGHVS and CDR2 is FNYEAQ. The CDR3 nucleotides read TGTGCCAGCAGCCCAAGAGGGAGAAGCTCTGGAAACACCATATATTTT. Translating it yields CASSPRGRSSGNTIYF.

CDR3 DNA sequence: TGTGCCAGCAGCCATGCGACAGGGAGTAGCAATCAGCCCCAGCATTTT. It codes for CASSHATGSSNQPQHF. The V gene is TRBV3-1 (or the pseudogene TRBV3-2), the J gene TRBJ1-5; 7 nucleotides align to TRBD1. The CDR3 has 16 residues. Per germline, CDR1 LGHDT and CDR2 YNNKEL (reference sequence). Unmatched junction bases numbered 5, after V lost 3 bases and J lost 0 bases.

The chain carries TRBV30 and TRBJ2-3; D unclear. Germline V gene data show CDR1 as GTSNPN and CDR2 as SVGIG (reference sequence). The CDR3 runs 10 residues. The V gene lost 3 bases and the J gene lost 5 bases, with 3 bases spanning the gap. For the CDR3, the DNA is TGTGCCTGGAGCGGAGATACGCAGTATTTT. Amino acid sequence: CAWSGDTQYF.

This sequence joins TRBV30 and TRBJ1-1, with 8 bases aligning to TRBD1. The CDR3 contains 13 residues. V lost 4 bases and J lost 1; bases outside the gene matches: 2. Germline CDR1 reads GTSNPN; CDR2 reads SVGIG (reference sequence). CDR3: CAWKGQGNTEAFF. Here the CDR3 DNA reads TGTGCCTGGAAAGGACAGGGGAACACTGAAGCTTTCTTT.

The chain combines TRBV16 with TRBJ2-7; 7 bases line up with TRBD2. This CDR3 is 14 amino acids long. Looked up from germline, CDR1 is KGHSY and CDR2 is FQNENV. V shed 0 bases, J shed 9 bases, and the junction held 8 bases outside the gene matches. The CDR3 spells CASSQSSTGGLQYV. CDR3 DNA sequence: TGTGCCAGCAGCCAATCTAGTACGGGGGGTTTGCAGTACGTC.

The V gene is TRBV23-1, the J gene TRBJ2-3, with D maybe TRBD2 (6 bases). TRBV23-1 is an ORF, with its function uncertain. There are 17 residues in the CDR3. V lost 2 bases, J lost 9 bases, and 24 bases lay in between. CDR3 in DNA: TGCGCCAGCAGTCAAAAATTGCGGGAATTGTTGGGAGAAACGCAGTATTTT. Its protein product is CASSQKLRELLGETQYF.

This clone was seen more than once but under ten times. The chain carries TRBV5-1 and TRBJ1-2; possible D gene TRBD1, 6 bases. This CDR3 comprises 14 residues. Per germline, CDR1 SGHRS and CDR2 YFSETQ. V was clipped by 6 bases and J by 3 bases, with 15 bases between them. The CDR3 DNA reads TGCGCCAGCAAGCCGTGGGGGCCGGACTATGGCTACACCTTC. It yields the protein CASKPWGPDYGYTF. Looking up the rest from reference TRBV5-1 and TRBJ1-2 gives the full variable domain: KAGVTQTPRYLIKTRGQQVTLSCSPISGHRSVSWYQQTPGQGLQFLFEYFSETQRNKGNFPGRFSGRQFSNSRSEMNVSTLELGDSALYLCASKPWGPDYGYTFGSGTRLTVV.